This is a list of T cell receptor beta chains from one sample in a study of T cell responses to AZD1222 COVID-19 vaccine. Assay used: immunoSEQ multiplex PCR; TCRdb lists only in-frame clones, some missing. Here the sample spans around 110,000 clones, 88% being singletons. The sequenced sample was peripheral blood, obtained on day 0 of AZD1222 vaccination. The receptors come from an adult in good health. Each CDR3 is given without its conserved first and last residue. Fields, in order: J gene, V gene, CDR3 protein.

J gene: TRBJ1-3; V gene: TRBV5-5; CDR3 protein: ASSFRDRGYAGNTIY
J gene: TRBJ2-1; V gene: TRBV29-1; CDR3 protein: SVVSGKTYNEQF
J gene: TRBJ1-2; V gene: TRBV2; CDR3 protein: ASAGDRPPHT
J gene: TRBJ1-1; V gene: TRBV29-1; CDR3 protein: SVEVAAGGTEAF
J gene: TRBJ2-7; V gene: TRBV7-9; CDR3 protein: ASSPGTGGFEQY
J gene: TRBJ1-5; V gene: TRBV7-2; CDR3 protein: ASSDRAGQPQH
J gene: TRBJ1-2; V gene: TRBV7-9; CDR3 protein: ASSLWTGQNYGYT
J gene: TRBJ1-5; V gene: TRBV27; CDR3 protein: ASSASGGNQPQH
J gene: TRBJ1-4; V gene: TRBV28; CDR3 protein: ASSPEVKEKLF
J gene: TRBJ2-7; V gene: TRBV6-6; CDR3 protein: ASSRDGNYEQY
J gene: TRBJ2-5; V gene: TRBV29-1; CDR3 protein: SLRLGLTQY
J gene: TRBJ2-5; V gene: TRBV12-3/TRBV12-4; CDR3 protein: ASSSSVGETQY
J gene: TRBJ1-2; V gene: TRBV5-6; CDR3 protein: ASTLTGVMRGNGYT
J gene: TRBJ1-3; V gene: TRBV5-1; CDR3 protein: ASSTGLLAGNTIY
J gene: TRBJ1-6; V gene: TRBV5-1; CDR3 protein: ASSLAGFTGYNSPLH
J gene: TRBJ1-3; V gene: TRBV7-2; CDR3 protein: ASSLKLVGNTIY
J gene: TRBJ1-2; V gene: TRBV2; CDR3 protein: ASTGGGGYT
J gene: TRBJ1-2; V gene: TRBV5-1; CDR3 protein: ASSLSMRDNYGYT
J gene: TRBJ1-5; V gene: TRBV5-5; CDR3 protein: ASSFLTGDNQPQH
J gene: TRBJ2-2; V gene: TRBV27; CDR3 protein: ASSLKWDRVSGELF
J gene: TRBJ2-3; V gene: TRBV11-3; CDR3 protein: ASSLGDRRFDTQY
J gene: TRBJ2-5; V gene: TRBV5-4; CDR3 protein: ASRAWQGKTQY
J gene: TRBJ1-2; V gene: TRBV3-1/TRBV3-2; CDR3 protein: ASSQVEQGPGGYT
J gene: TRBJ1-2; V gene: TRBV4-3; CDR3 protein: ASSQDQGGYYGYT
J gene: TRBJ2-4; V gene: TRBV5-4; CDR3 protein: ASRNPSQGRAKNIQY
J gene: TRBJ2-1; V gene: TRBV24-1; CDR3 protein: ATSDLLPQTGTWQF
J gene: TRBJ2-1; V gene: TRBV5-1; CDR3 protein: ASSFRLAMNEQF